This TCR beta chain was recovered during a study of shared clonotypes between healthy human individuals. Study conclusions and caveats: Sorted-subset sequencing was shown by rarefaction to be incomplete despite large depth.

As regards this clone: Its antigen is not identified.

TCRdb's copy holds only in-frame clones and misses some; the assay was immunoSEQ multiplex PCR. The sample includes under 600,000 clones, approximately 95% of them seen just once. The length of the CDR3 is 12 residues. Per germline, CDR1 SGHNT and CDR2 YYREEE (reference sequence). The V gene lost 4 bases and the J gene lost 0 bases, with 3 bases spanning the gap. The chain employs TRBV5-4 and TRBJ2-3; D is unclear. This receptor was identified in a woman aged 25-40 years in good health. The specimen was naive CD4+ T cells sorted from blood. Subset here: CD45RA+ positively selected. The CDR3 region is CASSGSTDTQYF. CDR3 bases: TGTGCCAGCAGCGGAAGCACAGATACGCAGTATTTT.